What follows are 23 T cell receptor beta chains derived from one specimen sequenced in a study of T cells in Graves' hyperthyroidism and ophthalmopathy. RNA transcripts served as the template for amplifying TCR beta CDR3 regions. HTBI primers were employed in a first-round RT-PCR of the TCR CDR3. TCRdb re-called the multiplex PCR reads with MiXCR, one entry per CDR3 protein. In the table there are about 840,000 distinct CDR3 sequences, more than 30% of which are singletons. Sequencing used blood. The receptors derive from a man aged 18 to 29 with Graves' hyperthyroidism.

The chain couples TRBV25-1 to TRBJ2-6; D is ambiguous. The V end lost 3 bases, the J end lost 4 bases, and 10 bases lay between the germline ends. This CDR3 has 15 amino acids. CDR1 MGHDK and CDR2 SYGVNS come from the germline V gene. The CDR3 DNA reads TGTGCCAGCAGTGAGTGGCACGCCGGGGCCAACGTCCTGACTTTC. This codes for CASSEWHAGANVLTF.

This clonotype has just a few counts. The CDR3 loop reads CASSLTVRQGVEETQYF. CDR3 sequence (DNA): TGTGCCAGCAGCTTGACGGTCAGACAAGGCGTCGAAGAGACCCAGTACTTC. The chain uses TRBV5-6 and TRBJ2-5; D gene unclear. The V gene lost 1 base and the J gene lost 3 bases, with 19 bases spanning the gap. The CDR3 sequence is 17 residues long. Germline V gene sequence: CDR1 SGHDT, CDR2 YYEEEE.

This clonotype was detected a few times. The chain uses TRBV9 and TRBJ2-5; D possibly corresponds to TRBD1 (5 bases). Trimming shortened V by 0 bases and J by 2 bases, and 11 bases separated the two germline ends. CDR3 length equals 15 residues. Germline V gene data show CDR1 as SGDLS and CDR2 as YYNGEE. CDR3 sequence reads: CASSVGTPAQETQYF. The DNA for the CDR3 is TGTGCCAGCAGCGTAGGGACACCAGCTCAAGAGACCCAGTACTTC.

Worth noting for this clonotype: A much more abundant neighbour one base away suggests this may be a read error. The CDR3 region is CASSDGLTGNYEQYF. DNA for the CDR3: TGTGCCAGCAGCGATGGACTAACGGGAAACTACGAGCAGTACTTC. This chain joins TRBV7-6 and TRBJ2-7; possibly TRBD2 for D (6 bases). V was clipped by 5 bases and J by 3 bases, with 17 bases between them. Germline values: CDR1 SGHVS, CDR2 FNYEAQ. CDR3 length equals 15 residues.

In its sample, this clonotype was seen a few times. The genes are TRBV4-2 and TRBJ2-6; perhaps TRBD1 as D (5 bases). The length of the CDR3 is 15 residues. Per germline, CDR1 LGHNA and CDR2 YNFKEQ. Trimming removed 2 bases from V and 4 bases from J, with 9 bases in between. CDR3 nucleotides: TGTGCCAGCAGCCAACCCAGGGCCGGGGCCAACGTCCTGACTTTC. Protein: CASSQPRAGANVLTF.

This clonotype has ten or more counts. The chain links TRBV9 to TRBJ1-2; 8 bases line up with TRBD1. CDR3 size: 14 residues. Germline V lookup: CDR1 SGDLS, CDR2 YYNGEE. V gave up 4 bases and J gave up 7 bases; unmatched junction bases: 9. In nucleotides, the CDR3 is TGTGCCAGCAGCCCACAGGGGGAAATTGGTGGCTACACCTTC. Translated, it gives CASSPQGEIGGYTF. The complete variable domain, with remaining parts taken from reference TRBV9 and TRBJ1-2, reads DSGVTQTPKHLITATGQRVTLRCSPRSGDLSVYWYQQSLDQGLQFLIQYYNGEERAKGNILERFSAQQFPDLHSELNLSSLELGDSALYFCASSPQGEIGGYTFGSGTRLTVV.

The V gene is TRBV7-3, the J gene TRBJ2-6; 8 bases align to TRBD2. The CDR3 covers 16 residues. The V segment lost 4 bases and the J segment 2 bases; nucleotides outside the gene matches: 4. Germline CDR1 SGHTA, CDR2 FQGTGA. CDR3 region: CASSSRGGAGANVLTF. The CDR3 DNA reads TGTGCCAGCAGCTCTCGGGGGGGGGCTGGGGCCAACGTCCTGACTTTC.

This clonotype has at least ten counts. The CDR3 protein is CASSEARGSGEKLFF. In DNA, the CDR3 is TGTGCCAGCAGTGAAGCGCGGGGGTCAGGGGAAAAACTGTTTTTT. The chain is built from TRBV2 and TRBJ1-4, with D maybe TRBD1 (5 bases). Germline CDR1 SNHLY, CDR2 FYNNEI. Trimming shortened V by 0 bases and J by 8 bases, and 13 bases separated the two germline ends. The CDR3 has 15 residues.

This clonotype was seen only a few times. The J gene is TRBJ1-2, the V gene TRBV7-2, with D unclear. CDR1 and CDR2 from the germline V gene are SGHTA and FQGNSA. V dropped 3 bases and J dropped 4 bases, with 12 bases sitting between them. The CDR3 has 14 amino acids. CDR3 sequence (DNA): TGTGCCAGCAGCTTCGAAAACGGCGTCTATGGCTACACCTTC. Translating it yields CASSFENGVYGYTF. Variable domain in full (rest from reference TRBV7-2 and TRBJ1-2): GAGVSQSPSNKVTEKGKDVELRCDPISGHTALYWYRQSLGQGLEFLIYFQGNSAPDKSGLPSDRFSAERTGGSVSTLTIQRTQQEDSAVYLCASSFENGVYGYTFGSGTRLTVV.

This clonotype occurred many times. The gene calls are TRBV7-9 and TRBJ2-7; 11 bases are a match to TRBD2. There are 14 residues in the CDR3. J was trimmed by 3 bases and V by 4 bases; bases with no gene match: 2. Germline V gene lookup returns CDR1 SEHNR and CDR2 FQNEAQ (reference sequence). CDR3 region: CASSSGTSGYEQYF. CDR3 DNA: TGTGCCAGCAGCTCGGGGACTAGCGGCTACGAGCAGTACTTC.

This clonotype has only a few counts. The chain links TRBV5-1 to TRBJ2-5; either TRBD1 or TRBD2 may fit D (6 bases each). The length of the CDR3 is 14 residues. The V and J ends lost 2 bases and 4 bases respectively, with 12 bases between them. Germline V gene sequence: CDR1 SGHRS, CDR2 YFSETQ. The chain's CDR3 is CASSFTGAGETQYF. The DNA of the CDR3 is TGCGCCAGCAGCTTTACGGGGGCGGGAGAGACCCAGTACTTC. Filled out from reference TRBV5-1 and TRBJ2-5, the complete variable domain reads KAGVTQTPRYLIKTRGQQVTLSCSPISGHRSVSWYQQTPGQGLQFLFEYFSETQRNKGNFPGRFSGRQFSNSRSEMNVSTLELGDSALYLCASSFTGAGETQYFGPGTRLLVL.

This chain joins TRBV7-9 and TRBJ1-1; D not resolved. The CDR3 extends over 13 amino acids. V lost 5 bases and J lost 7, with 14 bases in between. The germline V gene encodes CDR1 SEHNR and CDR2 FQNEAQ (reference sequence). This CDR3 reads CASSQEVYNEAFF. The DNA for the CDR3 is TGTGCCAGCAGCCAAGAAGTATATAATGAAGCTTTCTTT.

The rearrangement uses TRBV7-9 and TRBJ1-1, with D possibly matching TRBD1 (5 bases). The CDR3 has 12 amino acids. In germline, CDR1 is SEHNR, CDR2 FQNEAQ (reference sequence). V gave up 8 bases and J gave up 6 bases, with 13 bases separating them. This chain's CDR3 is CASRDRSPEAFF. In DNA form, the CDR3 reads TGTGCCAGCCGAGACAGAAGTCCTGAAGCTTTCTTT.

This clonotype was seen a handful of times. This rearrangement joins TRBV7-9 to TRBJ1-1, with D possibly matching TRBD1 (5 bases). This CDR3 has 15 amino acids. V lost 5 bases and J lost 1, with 14 bases in between. Germline CDR1 reads SEHNR; CDR2 reads FQNEAQ (reference sequence). The CDR3 loop is CASSLGGFSNTEAFF. CDR3 in DNA: TGTGCCAGCAGCCTCGGGGGGTTCTCGAACACTGAAGCTTTCTTT.

This clonotype came up once. The rearrangement uses TRBV29-1 and TRBJ2-3; possible D gene TRBD2, 6 bases. CDR3 size: 14 residues. Germline-derived CDR1 and CDR2 are SQVTM and ANQGSEA. V was trimmed by 4 bases and J by 2 bases, leaving 13 bases between them. In DNA, the CDR3 is TGCAGCGTTGGGTATAGCGGAATCACAGATACGCAGTATTTT. This translates into CSVGYSGITDTQYF.

A few counts support this clonotype. The chain is built from TRBV6-5 and TRBJ1-6; D unresolved. Germline loops: CDR1 MNHEY, CDR2 SVGAGI. The CDR3 consists of 15 residues. V gave up 0 bases and J gave up 7 bases, with 10 bases separating them. Here the CDR3 DNA reads TGTGCCAGCAGTTACTCGATTGGGCCCAATTCACCCCTCCACTTT. This gives the protein CASSYSIGPNSPLHF.

This clonotype was seen a few times. The CDR3, as DNA: TGTGCCAGCAGCCAAGAAAGGGGCGGGGAAAAACTGTTTTTT. It codes for CASSQERGGEKLFF. This chain uses TRBV4-2 with TRBJ1-4; weak D call: TRBD1 (5 bases). CDR1 and CDR2 (germline): LGHNA, YNFKEQ. The germline V and J ends were trimmed by 0 bases and 8 bases, with 10 bases remaining between them. The CDR3 is 14 residues long.

This clonotype has a handful of counts. The genes are TRBV5-1 and TRBJ2-7; D is uncertain. The length of the CDR3 is 14 residues. In germline, CDR1 is SGHRS, CDR2 YFSETQ. V gave up 0 bases and J gave up 5 bases, with 12 bases separating them. The CDR3 DNA follows: TGCGCCAGCAGCTTGGGAATCGAAGTCCACGAGCAGTACTTC. Translating gives CASSLGIEVHEQYF.

The J gene is TRBJ1-1, the V gene TRBV6-6; possible D gene TRBD1, 6 bases. With 6 bases removed from V and 4 bases from J, the gap between germline ends came to 15 bases. CDR3 length: 14 residues. Germline CDR1 is MNHNY and CDR2 is SVGAGI (reference sequence). The CDR3 here is CASRYREASTEAFF. CDR3 bases: TGTGCCAGCAGGTACAGGGAAGCGAGCACTGAAGCTTTCTTT.

This chain connects TRBV7-9 to TRBJ2-7; 10 nucleotides agree with TRBD2. CDR3 size: 15 residues. J was trimmed by 5 bases and V by 1 base; bases with no gene match: 5. Germline V gives CDR1 SEHNR, CDR2 FQNEAQ (reference sequence). CDR3 DNA: TGTGCCAGCAGCTTAGGTTCTAGCGGGAGCCACGAGCAGTACTTC. Its protein product is CASSLGSSGSHEQYF.

This sequence joins TRBV2 and TRBJ1-6; 7 positions match TRBD1. Germline lookup yields CDR1 SNHLY and CDR2 FYNNEI. V was clipped by 9 bases and J by 12 bases; unmatched bases: 5. The CDR3 loop spans 11 amino acids. For the CDR3, the DNA is TGTGCCAGTGACAGGGAACTACCCCTCCACTTT. Protein sequence: CASDRELPLHF.

The chain has TRBV9 and TRBJ2-3, with unresolved D. The CDR3 runs to 13 residues. The germline CDR1 and CDR2 sequences are SGDLS and YYNGEE. V was pared by 2 bases and J by 9 bases, with 13 bases between. DNA for the CDR3: TGTGCCAGCAGCGTGGAACCTGTAGGGACGCAGTATTTT. Amino acids: CASSVEPVGTQYF.

This clonotype was recorded many times. The chain recombines TRBV7-3 with TRBJ2-5; tentative D call: TRBD2 (7 bases). Germline V CDR1 and CDR2: SGHTA, FQGTGA. This CDR3 comprises 14 residues. The V and J ends lost 4 bases and 5 bases respectively, with 14 bases between them. CDR3 loop: CASSSRGAGETQYF. In DNA form, the CDR3 reads TGTGCCAGCAGCTCACGGGGGGCCGGGGAGACCCAGTACTTC. Filled out from reference TRBV7-3 and TRBJ2-5, the complete variable domain reads GAGVSQTPSNKVTEKGKYVELRCDPISGHTALYWYRQSLGQGPEFLIYFQGTGAADDSGLPNDRFFAVRPEGSVSTLKIQRTERGDSAVYLCASSSRGAGETQYFGPGTRLLVL.